Reported below is one T cell receptor (beta chain). Its antigen is not known. This sample was included in a study of beta chain features in type 1 diabetes. At the level of the study: Age and gender were similar between patients and healthy donors, as were cell yields.

Germline V gene data show CDR1 as SGHVS and CDR2 as FNYEAQ. This CDR3 has 13 amino acids. V lost 3 bases and J 1 base, leaving 4 bases between the germline ends. Study-level findings and limits: Type 1 diabetes patients showed fewer insertions and more deletions at VDJ junctions. No resolution was reached here on whether HLA type influences TCRB rearrangement.

Reverse transcribing all isolated RNA meant expressed TCRB transcripts were sequenced. The table came from immunoSEQ multiplex PCR; TCRdb's copy has only in-frame clones and leaves some out. In the table there are approximately 470,000 clones, 30% of which are singletons. The chain has TRBV7-6 and TRBJ1-5; D is ambiguous. The sequencing input was naive CD4+ T cells from blood. The origin of this receptor is a man younger than 35 in good health. The CDR3 here is CASSFTSNQPQHF. The CDR3 region has the DNA TGTGCCAGCAGCTTTACCAGCAATCAGCCCCAGCATTTT.